Below, 7 T cell receptor beta chains from the same sample are listed, as sequenced in a study of shared clonotypes between healthy human individuals. Clones were sequenced by immunoSEQ multiplex PCR, and TCRdb holds only the in-frame ones, with some missing. The sample holds about 2 million clones, about 95% seen once. Naive CD8 cells comprised CD45RO-negative, CCR7-positively selected cells, excluding terminally differentiated effector memory CD45RA+ cells. The sequenced material came from naive CD8+ T cells sorted from blood. The source of these receptors is a man aged 18 to 35 in good health.

The rearrangement links TRBV9 to TRBJ2-2; 7 nucleotides agree with TRBD1. Unmatched junction bases numbered 13, after V lost 3 bases and J lost 2 bases. Germline CDR1 is SGDLS and CDR2 is YYNGEE. This CDR3 is 18 amino acids long. CDR3 residues: CASSDVTRGPRNTGELFF. The CDR3 DNA follows: TGTGCCAGCAGCGATGTGACAAGGGGGCCTCGAAACACCGGGGAGCTGTTTTTT.

This clone showed up just once. The chain joins TRBV14 to TRBJ1-2; 7 bases fit TRBD1. CDR1 and CDR2 (germline): SGHDN, FVKESK. V dropped 4 bases and J dropped 8; count of bases not matched to a gene: 7. The CDR3 runs 13 residues. CDR3 sequence reads: CASSLMTGSGYTF. The CDR3 DNA sequence: TGTGCCAGCAGCCTCATGACAGGGTCAGGCTACACCTTC.

This clone appeared a few times. The chain uses TRBV5-1 and TRBJ1-6; 8 nucleotides align to TRBD1. V gave up 1 base and J gave up 8 bases; unmatched junction bases: 5. Germline CDR1 and CDR2: SGHRS and YFSETQ. The length of the CDR3 is 15 residues. CDR3 sequence: CASSLTPGGDSPLHF. DNA for the CDR3: TGCGCCAGCAGCTTGACCCCAGGGGGCGATTCACCCCTCCACTTT.

The chain joins TRBV7-9 to TRBJ2-2; no definite D call. V lost 1 base and J lost 9, with 6 bases in between. This CDR3 is 12 amino acids long. The V gene's germline CDR1 is SEHNR and CDR2 FQNEAQ (reference sequence). CDR3 protein: CASSLEQRELFF. The CDR3, as DNA: TGTGCCAGCAGCTTAGAACAGAGGGAGCTGTTTTTT.

Remarks on this clone: Other DNA sequences in this sample translate to the same CDR3. The chain joins TRBV25-1 to TRBJ1-1; 7 positions agree with TRBD1. The V gene end was trimmed by 3 bases and the J gene end by 2 bases; junction bases not matched to a gene: 6. CDR3 size: 15 residues. CDR1 is MGHDK and CDR2 is SYGVNS in the germline V gene. The CDR3 region has the DNA TGTGCCAGCAGTGATCCGGCAGGGGGAAACACTGAAGCTTTCTTT. Residues: CASSDPAGGNTEAFF.

This sequence joins TRBV12-5 and TRBJ1-1; TRBD1 might be the D (5 bases). V was cut by 1 base and J by 4 bases, with 10 bases left in between. This CDR3 spans 14 amino acids. The germline V gene encodes CDR1 LGHNT and CDR2 FRNRAP. The DNA for the CDR3 is TGTGCTAGTGGTTTGGAATGGGGGAGCACTGAAGCTTTCTTT. Translation: CASGLEWGSTEAFF. Looking up the rest from reference TRBV12-5 and TRBJ1-1 gives the full variable domain: DARVTQTPRHKVTEMGQEVTMRCQPILGHNTVFWYRQTMMQGLELLAYFRNRAPLDDSGMPKDRFSAEMPDATLATLKIQPSEPRDSAVYFCASGLEWGSTEAFFGQGTRLTVV.

This chain connects TRBV5-1 to TRBJ2-7; 9 bases match TRBD1. V shed 5 bases and J 2 bases; nucleotides not matched to a gene: 5. The CDR3 has 14 amino acids. Per the germline V gene, CDR1 is SGHRS and CDR2 is YFSETQ. The DNA for the CDR3 is TGCGCCAGCAGAGGGACAGGGACAACCTACGAGCAGTACTTC. Its protein product is CASRGTGTTYEQYF.